The source of this T cell receptor beta chain is a study of T cell responses to AZD1222 COVID-19 vaccine. Study-level information: It was second doses at about 4 or about 12 weeks that were pooled.

Here immunoSEQ multiplex PCR was the method, and the copy in TCRdb shows in-frame clones only, minus some. Seen here are 93,000 or so clones, 91% observed once, and the top ten hold about 50%. This CDR3 has 11 residues. V shed 4 bases and J shed 7 bases, with 8 bases lying between them. Germline values: CDR1 SNHLY, CDR2 FYNNEI. Concerning this clone itself: Antigen specificity is unknown.

General study findings and limits: Most donors were white British and more were female, and clonal diversity was possibly underestimated. Recipients of two AZD1222 doses showed rising Spike-specific TCR breadth and depth. Distributed over spike, vaccine-associated CD4 TCRs predominated at 160-218 and 743-854.

The receptor's source is an adult in good health. This specimen was peripheral blood, taken on day 0 of AZD1222 vaccination. The V and J genes are TRBV2 and TRBJ2-7, with D unclear. CDR3 sequence: CASSVDGEQYF. CDR3 coding DNA: TGTGCCAGCAGTGTGGACGGGGAGCAGTACTTC.